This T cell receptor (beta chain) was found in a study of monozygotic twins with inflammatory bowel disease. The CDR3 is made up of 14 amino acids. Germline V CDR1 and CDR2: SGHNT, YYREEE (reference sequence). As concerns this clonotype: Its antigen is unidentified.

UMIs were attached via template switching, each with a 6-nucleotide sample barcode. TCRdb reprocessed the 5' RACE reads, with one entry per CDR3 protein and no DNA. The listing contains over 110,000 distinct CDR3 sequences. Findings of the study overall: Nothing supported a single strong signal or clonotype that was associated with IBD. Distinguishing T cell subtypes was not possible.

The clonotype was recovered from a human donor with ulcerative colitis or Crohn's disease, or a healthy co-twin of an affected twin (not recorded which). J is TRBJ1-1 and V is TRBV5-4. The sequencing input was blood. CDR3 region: CASSLSGWNTEAFF. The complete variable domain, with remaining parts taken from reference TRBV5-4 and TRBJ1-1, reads ETGVTQSPTHLIKTRGQQVTLRCSSQSGHNTVSWYQQALGQGPQFIFQYYREEENGRGNFPPRFSGLQFPNYSSELNVNALELDDSALYLCASSLSGWNTEAFFGQGTRLTVV.